This T cell receptor beta chain was sequenced during a study of graft-versus-host responses after intestinal transplantation. The overall study: Each patient got anti-thymocyte globulin induction, then tacrolimus and steroids for two to four years. Overall study findings and caveats: Some GvH clones appeared in ileal mucosa or blood before recipient bone marrow.

Germline V gene data show CDR1 as MRHNA and CDR2 as SNTAGT. V gave up 0 bases and J gave up 3 bases; unmatched junction bases: 4. The CDR3 spans 16 residues. Method: immunoSEQ multiplex PCR; TCRdb's copy keeps in-frame clones and lacks some. This sample carries around 71,000 clones, more than 90% of them seen once, and the ten largest clones take 6.5% to 8.5%. About this clone itself: The target antigen is unknown.

The input for sequencing was bone marrow, taken approximately 740 days after intestinal transplantation. This receptor was taken from a human patient who received an intestinal transplant, so some T cells may come from the graft donor. The rearrangement joins TRBV6-4 to TRBJ2-3; 9 bases match TRBD2. In DNA, the CDR3 is TGTGCCAGCAGTGACTCAACAAGCGGGGGGACAGATACGCAGTATTTT. Amino acid sequence: CASSDSTSGGTDTQYF.